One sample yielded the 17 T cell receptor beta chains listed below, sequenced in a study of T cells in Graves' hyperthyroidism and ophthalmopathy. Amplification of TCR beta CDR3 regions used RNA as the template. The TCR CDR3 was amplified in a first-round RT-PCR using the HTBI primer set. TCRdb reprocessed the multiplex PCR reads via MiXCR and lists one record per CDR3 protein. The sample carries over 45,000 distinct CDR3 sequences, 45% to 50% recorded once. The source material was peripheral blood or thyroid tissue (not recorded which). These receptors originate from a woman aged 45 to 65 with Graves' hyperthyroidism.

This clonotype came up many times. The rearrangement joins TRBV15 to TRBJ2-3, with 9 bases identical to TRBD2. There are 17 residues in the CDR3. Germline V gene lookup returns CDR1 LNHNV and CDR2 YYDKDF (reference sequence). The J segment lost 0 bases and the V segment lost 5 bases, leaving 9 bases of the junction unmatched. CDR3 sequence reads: CATSDTPSGTSTDTQYF. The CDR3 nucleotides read TGTGCCACCAGCGACACACCTAGCGGGACTAGCACAGATACGCAGTATTTT.

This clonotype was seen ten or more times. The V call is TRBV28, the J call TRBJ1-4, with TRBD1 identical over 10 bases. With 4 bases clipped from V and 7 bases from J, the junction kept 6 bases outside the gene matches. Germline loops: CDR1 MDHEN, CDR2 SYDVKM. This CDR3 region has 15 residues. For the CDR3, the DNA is TGTGCCAGCAGTTCCCCCGGGACAGGGGTTGAAAAACTGTTTTTT. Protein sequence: CASSSPGTGVEKLFF.

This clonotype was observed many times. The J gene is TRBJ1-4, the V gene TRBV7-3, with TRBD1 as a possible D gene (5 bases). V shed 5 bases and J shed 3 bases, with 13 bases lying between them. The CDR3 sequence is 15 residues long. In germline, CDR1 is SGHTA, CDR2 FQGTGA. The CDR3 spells CASSAPGISNEKLFF. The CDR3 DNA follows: TGTGCCAGCAGCGCCCCAGGGATATCTAATGAAAAACTGTTTTTT.

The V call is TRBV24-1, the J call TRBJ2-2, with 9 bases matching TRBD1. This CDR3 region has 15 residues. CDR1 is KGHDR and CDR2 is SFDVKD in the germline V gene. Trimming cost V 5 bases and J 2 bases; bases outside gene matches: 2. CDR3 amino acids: CATSAGQGNTGELFF. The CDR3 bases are TGTGCCACCAGTGCGGGACAGGGTAACACCGGGGAGCTGTTTTTT.

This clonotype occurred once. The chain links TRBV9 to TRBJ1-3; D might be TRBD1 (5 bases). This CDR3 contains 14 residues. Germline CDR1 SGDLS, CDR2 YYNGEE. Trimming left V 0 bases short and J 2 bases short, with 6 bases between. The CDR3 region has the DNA TGTGCCAGCAGCGTAGGACAGCCTGGAAACACCATATATTTT. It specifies CASSVGQPGNTIYF.

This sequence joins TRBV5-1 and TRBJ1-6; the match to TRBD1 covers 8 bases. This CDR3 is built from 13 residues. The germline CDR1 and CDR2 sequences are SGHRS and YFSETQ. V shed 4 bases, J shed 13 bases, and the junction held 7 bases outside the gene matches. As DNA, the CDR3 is TGCGCCAGCAGCCCCAGGACAGGGTCGCCCCTCCACTTT. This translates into CASSPRTGSPLHF.

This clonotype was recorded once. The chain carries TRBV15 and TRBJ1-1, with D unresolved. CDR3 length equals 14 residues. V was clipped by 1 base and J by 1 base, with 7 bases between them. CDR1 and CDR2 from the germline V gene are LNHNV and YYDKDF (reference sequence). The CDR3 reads CATSRGTANTEAFF. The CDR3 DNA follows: TGTGCCACCAGCAGAGGTACAGCGAACACTGAAGCTTTCTTT.

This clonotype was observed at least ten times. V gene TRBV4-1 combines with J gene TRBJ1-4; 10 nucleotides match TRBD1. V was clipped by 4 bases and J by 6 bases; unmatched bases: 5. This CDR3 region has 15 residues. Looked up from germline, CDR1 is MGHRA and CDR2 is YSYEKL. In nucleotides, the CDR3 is TGCGCCAGCAGCCGGACGACAGGGGGCGATGAAAAACTGTTTTTT. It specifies CASSRTTGGDEKLFF.

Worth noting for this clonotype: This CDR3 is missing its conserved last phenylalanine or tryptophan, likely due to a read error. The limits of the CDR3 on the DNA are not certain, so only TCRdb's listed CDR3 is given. CDR3 sequence reads: CASSLWGT. J is TRBJ2-5 and V is TRBV7-2; no DNA check was done on the table's D call, TRBD1. The CDR3 extends over 8 residues, inclusive of both ends. CDR1 is SGHTA, CDR2 FQGNSA, per germline.

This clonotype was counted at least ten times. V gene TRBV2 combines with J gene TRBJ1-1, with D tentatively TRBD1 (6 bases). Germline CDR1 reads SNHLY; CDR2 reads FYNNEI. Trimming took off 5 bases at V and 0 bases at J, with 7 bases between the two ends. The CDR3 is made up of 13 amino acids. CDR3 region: CASSWTVNTEAFF. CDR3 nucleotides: TGTGCCAGCAGTTGGACAGTGAACACTGAAGCTTTCTTT.

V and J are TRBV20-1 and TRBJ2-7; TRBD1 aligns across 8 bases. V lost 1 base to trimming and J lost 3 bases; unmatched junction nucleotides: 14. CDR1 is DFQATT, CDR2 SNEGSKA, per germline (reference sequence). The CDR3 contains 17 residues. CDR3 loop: CSARVRDRGVLGYEQYF. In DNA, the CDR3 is TGCAGTGCTAGAGTCCGAGACAGGGGAGTACTGGGCTACGAGCAGTACTTC.

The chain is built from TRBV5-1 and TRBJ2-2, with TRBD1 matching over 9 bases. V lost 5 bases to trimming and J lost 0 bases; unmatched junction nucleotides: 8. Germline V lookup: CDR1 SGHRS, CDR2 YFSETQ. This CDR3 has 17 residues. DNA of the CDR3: TGCGCCAGCAGGGAGCCGGGACAGGGAACGAACACCGGGGAGCTGTTTTTT. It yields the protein CASREPGQGTNTGELFF.

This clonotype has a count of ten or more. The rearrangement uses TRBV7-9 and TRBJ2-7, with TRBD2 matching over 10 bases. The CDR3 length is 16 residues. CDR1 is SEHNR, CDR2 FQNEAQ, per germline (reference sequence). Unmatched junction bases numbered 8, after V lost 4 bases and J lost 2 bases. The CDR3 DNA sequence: TGTGCCAGCAGCTCACTAGCGGGGAATTCGGCCTACGAGCAGTACTTC. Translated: CASSSLAGNSAYEQYF.

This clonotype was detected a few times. The CDR3 sequence: CASSLGSGPNTEAFF. The DNA for the CDR3 is TGTGCCAGCAGCTTAGGGAGTGGTCCGAACACTGAAGCTTTCTTT. V is TRBV7-3 and J is TRBJ1-1; no reliable D call. Germline assignment: CDR1 SGHTA and CDR2 FQGTGA. The V gene lost 2 bases and the J gene lost 1 base, with 11 bases spanning the gap. This CDR3 is 15 amino acids long. The whole variable domain, filled in from reference TRBV7-3 and TRBJ1-1, reads GAGVSQTPSNKVTEKGKYVELRCDPISGHTALYWYRQSLGQGPEFLIYFQGTGAADDSGLPNDRFFAVRPEGSVSTLKIQRTERGDSAVYLCASSLGSGPNTEAFFGQGTRLTVV.

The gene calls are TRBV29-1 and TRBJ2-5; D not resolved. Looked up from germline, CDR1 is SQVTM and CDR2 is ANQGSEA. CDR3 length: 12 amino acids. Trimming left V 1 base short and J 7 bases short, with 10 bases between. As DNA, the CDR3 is TGCAGCGTTGAAGCCCAGATGGGGACCCAGTACTTC. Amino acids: CSVEAQMGTQYF.

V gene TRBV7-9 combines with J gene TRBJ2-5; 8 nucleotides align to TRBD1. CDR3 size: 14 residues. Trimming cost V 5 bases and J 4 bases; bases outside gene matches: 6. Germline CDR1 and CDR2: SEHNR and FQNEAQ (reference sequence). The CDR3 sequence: CASSQGQGGETQYF. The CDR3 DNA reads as TGTGCCAGCAGCCAAGGACAGGGCGGAGAGACCCAGTACTTC.

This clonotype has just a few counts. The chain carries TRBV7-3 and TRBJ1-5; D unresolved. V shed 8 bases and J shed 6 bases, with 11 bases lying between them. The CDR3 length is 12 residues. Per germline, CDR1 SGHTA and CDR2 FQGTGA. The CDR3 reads CASAAVGQPQHF. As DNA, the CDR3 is TGTGCCAGCGCGGCAGTAGGTCAGCCCCAGCATTTT.